A single sample gave rise to the 19 T cell receptor beta chains below, sequenced in a study of T-cell reconstitution after alpha-beta-depleted transplantation in children. Unique molecular identifiers featured in how the TCRbeta library was prepared. TCRdb recomputed calls from the PCR reads with MiXCR, one row per CDR3 protein. The sample has around 450,000 distinct CDR3 sequences; 15% to 20% are singletons. This specimen was PBMCs, mostly from graft donor cells, taken 360 days after TCRalphabeta/CD19-depleted stem cell transplant. The receptor source for this set is a boy under two years old who had a stem cell transplant for Wiskott-Aldrich syndrome, so the T cells may come from the graft donor.

The genes are TRBV15 and TRBJ2-4; D possibly corresponds to TRBD1 (5 bases). Germline-derived CDR1 and CDR2 are LNHNV and YYDKDF (reference sequence). V lost 0 bases and J lost 1, with 7 bases in between. This CDR3 comprises 15 residues. The CDR3 sequence: CATSRDAGAKNIQYF. The DNA of the CDR3 is TGTGCCACCAGCAGAGATGCAGGGGCCAAAAACATTCAGTACTTC.

The chain recombines TRBV20-1 with TRBJ1-1; D is ambiguous. Germline V CDR1 and CDR2: DFQATT, SNEGSKA (reference sequence). V lost 3 bases to trimming and J lost 5 bases, with 19 bases between them. This CDR3 contains 15 residues. DNA of the CDR3: TGCAGTGCTAGGAATGTGAGGAGTCTGGGGACTGAAGCTTTCTTT. Translated, it gives CSARNVRSLGTEAFF.

V and J are TRBV5-1 and TRBJ2-5; D is undetermined. V lost 0 bases to trimming and J lost 3 bases, with 12 bases between them. CDR3 length equals 15 residues. The V gene's germline CDR1 is SGHRS and CDR2 YFSETQ. CDR3 loop: CASSLAGPSKETQYF. As DNA, the CDR3 is TGCGCCAGCAGCTTGGCTGGCCCCTCGAAAGAGACCCAGTACTTC.

This clonotype was found a few times. This chain connects TRBV24-1 to TRBJ2-1, with TRBD2 identical over 8 bases. The germline CDR1 and CDR2 sequences are KGHDR and SFDVKD. This CDR3 comprises 16 residues. With V trimmed by 4 bases and J by 0 bases, 4 bases remained unmatched. CDR3 region: CATSDSSGGSYNEQFF. The CDR3, as DNA: TGTGCCACCAGTGACTCAAGCGGGGGCTCCTACAATGAGCAGTTCTTC.

The rearrangement links TRBV5-1 to TRBJ2-1; no clear D gene. With 1 base removed from V and 2 bases from J, the gap between germline ends came to 10 bases. The CDR3 is made up of 15 amino acids. Germline V lookup: CDR1 SGHRS, CDR2 YFSETQ. The CDR3 coding sequence is TGCGCCAGCAGCTTGATTTTAGCCCCCTACAATGAGCAGTTCTTC. Translating gives CASSLILAPYNEQFF.

This clonotype has more than one count but fewer than ten. The gene calls are TRBV12-3 or TRBV12-4 and TRBJ2-7; D is perhaps TRBD1 (6 bases). Trimming took off 7 bases at V and 3 bases at J, with 19 bases between the two ends. The CDR3 is 15 residues long. This CDR3 is CASTPGGTRVYEQYF. Here the CDR3 DNA reads TGTGCCAGCACCCCAGGTGGGACAAGGGTCTACGAGCAGTACTTC.

The V call is TRBV9, the J call TRBJ2-7; 7 nucleotides agree with TRBD2. The germline CDR1 and CDR2 sequences are SGDLS and YYNGEE. This CDR3 has 15 amino acids. With 4 bases clipped from V and 4 bases from J, the junction kept 11 bases outside the gene matches. The DNA for the CDR3 is TGTGCCAGCAGCCCCCGCGGGGGTAGCGGTTACGAGCAGTACTTC. Residues: CASSPRGGSGYEQYF.

In its sample, this clonotype was seen a few times. The rearrangement uses TRBV18 and TRBJ1-6; no clear D. Germline assignment: CDR1 KGHSH and CDR2 LQKENI. This CDR3 spans 13 amino acids. V shed 5 bases and J shed 8 bases, with 10 bases lying between them. In nucleotides, the CDR3 is TGTGCCAGCTCAACAGCCTTATATTCACCCCTCCACTTT. Translated: CASSTALYSPLHF.

This clonotype has more than one count but fewer than ten. This sequence joins TRBV6-1 and TRBJ2-1; 8 bases are a match to TRBD2. The germline V gene encodes CDR1 MNHNS and CDR2 SASEGT. CDR3 length: 15 amino acids. V lost 4 bases and J lost 4; bases outside the gene matches: 6. The CDR3 loop is CASSAELAEYNEQFF. Here the CDR3 DNA reads TGTGCCAGCAGTGCAGAACTAGCGGAATACAATGAGCAGTTCTTC.

This clonotype has more than one count but fewer than ten. This rearrangement joins TRBV5-1 to TRBJ2-1, with 16 bases that match TRBD2. Germline values: CDR1 SGHRS, CDR2 YFSETQ. J gave up 4 bases and V 4 bases, and 2 bases lay outside the gene matches. The CDR3 runs 16 residues. CDR3 sequence: CASSGGLAGGYNEQFF. The DNA for the CDR3 is TGCGCCAGCAGCGGGGGACTAGCGGGAGGGTACAATGAGCAGTTCTTC.

This clonotype has just a few counts. CDR3 sequence reads: CASTPRRGAETQYF. The CDR3 DNA reads as TGTGCCAGCACTCCCCGGCGGGGGGCGGAGACCCAGTACTTC. The chain links TRBV12-3 or TRBV12-4 to TRBJ2-5, with 8 bases aligning to TRBD2. CDR3 length: 14 amino acids. V lost 7 bases to trimming and J lost 5 bases; unmatched junction nucleotides: 9.

This clonotype was seen a handful of times. The chain couples TRBV30 to TRBJ2-3; D remains ambiguous. The CDR3 has 11 amino acids. Trimming shortened V by 4 bases and J by 6 bases, and 8 bases separated the two germline ends. Germline values: CDR1 GTSNPN, CDR2 SVGIG (reference sequence). The CDR3 spells CAWIAGDTQYF. In DNA form, the CDR3 reads TGTGCCTGGATTGCCGGTGATACGCAGTATTTT.

The chain employs TRBV9 and TRBJ2-1; D is possibly TRBD1 or TRBD2 (5 bases each). This CDR3 comprises 14 residues. V was cut by 0 bases and J by 2 bases, with 6 bases left in between. Germline CDR1 and CDR2: SGDLS and YYNGEE. CDR3 coding DNA: TGTGCCAGCAGCGTAGGGGGGACCTACAATGAGCAGTTCTTC. Translating it yields CASSVGGTYNEQFF.

The V call is TRBV11-2, the J call TRBJ2-3, with 12 positions matching TRBD2. Germline-derived CDR1 and CDR2 are SGHAT and FQNNGV. The CDR3 covers 19 residues. V was pared by 1 base and J by 2 bases, with 10 bases of the junction left unmatched. CDR3 protein: CASSLGYWASGGATDTQYF. The CDR3 DNA follows: TGTGCCAGCAGCTTAGGTTATTGGGCTAGCGGGGGGGCCACAGATACGCAGTATTTT.

In its sample, this clonotype was seen a few times. The chain combines TRBV27 with TRBJ2-7; 9 bases fit TRBD1. The CDR3 length is 15 residues. Germline loops: CDR1 MNHEY, CDR2 SMNVEV (reference sequence). With V trimmed by 4 bases and J by 3 bases, 7 bases remained unmatched. The CDR3 sequence: CASSSSGTGLYEQYF. The CDR3 DNA follows: TGTGCCAGCAGTTCATCCGGGACAGGGCTCTACGAGCAGTACTTC.

The chain uses TRBV4-3 and TRBJ2-3; 9 bases fit TRBD2. V lost 1 base, J lost 4 bases, and 9 bases stayed unmatched. This CDR3 has 17 amino acids. The V gene's germline CDR1 is LGHNA and CDR2 YSLEER. CDR3 in DNA: TGCGCCAGCAGCCAAGCGGTGGATAGCGGGAGCGCAGATACGCAGTATTTT. Translating it yields CASSQAVDSGSADTQYF.

The chain recombines TRBV24-1 with TRBJ2-7, with 10 bases identical to TRBD1. The V gene's germline CDR1 is KGHDR and CDR2 SFDVKD. V lost 8 bases to trimming and J lost 4 bases; unmatched junction nucleotides: 7. The CDR3 covers 14 residues. CDR3: CATKPGQGTYEQYF. The CDR3 DNA reads as TGTGCCACCAAACCGGGACAGGGGACTTACGAGCAGTACTTC.

Turning to this clonotype: One end of the junction does not line up with germline, which may come from a read error. The genes are TRBV12-3 or TRBV12-4 and TRBJ2-6, with TRBD1 matching over 8 bases. This CDR3 region has 17 residues. CDR3 loop: CTSSLARQGLGANVLTF. CDR3 sequence (DNA): TGTACCAGCAGTTTAGCGAGACAGGGGCTGGGGGCCAACGTCCTGACTTTC.

V gene TRBV11-2 combines with J gene TRBJ1-6; D perhaps matches TRBD1 (5 bases). The ends were cut back, 2 bases at V and 8 bases at J, with 16 bases in the middle. This CDR3 has 16 amino acids. Germline V gene lookup returns CDR1 SGHAT and CDR2 FQNNGV. Written as DNA, the CDR3 is TGTGCCAGCAGCTTATCTTGGACGGGGGGAGATTCACCCCTCCACTTT. This gives the protein CASSLSWTGGDSPLHF. Supplemented by reference TRBV11-2 and TRBJ1-6, the full variable domain reads EAGVAQSPRYKIIEKRQSVAFWCNPISGHATLYWYQQILGQGPKLLIQFQNNGVVDDSQLPKDRFSAERLKGVDSTLKIQPAKLEDSAVYLCASSLSWTGGDSPLHFGNGTRLTVT.